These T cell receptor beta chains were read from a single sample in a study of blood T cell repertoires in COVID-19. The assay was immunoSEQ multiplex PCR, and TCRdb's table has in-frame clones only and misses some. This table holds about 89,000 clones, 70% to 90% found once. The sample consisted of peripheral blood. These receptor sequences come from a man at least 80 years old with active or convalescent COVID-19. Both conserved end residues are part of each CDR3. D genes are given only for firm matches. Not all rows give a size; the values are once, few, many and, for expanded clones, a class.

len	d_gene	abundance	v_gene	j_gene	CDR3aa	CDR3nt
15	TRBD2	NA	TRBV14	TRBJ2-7	CASSQEGTSLDEQYF	TGTGCCAGCAGCCAAGAAGGGACTAGTCTGGACGAGCAGTACTTC
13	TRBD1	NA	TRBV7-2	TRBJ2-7	CASSRDRGYEQYF	TGTGCCAGCAGCAGGGACAGGGGCTACGAGCAGTACTTC
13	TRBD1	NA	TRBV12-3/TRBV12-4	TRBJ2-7	CASSFQGAREQYF	TGTGCCAGCAGTTTTCAGGGGGCTCGCGAGCAGTACTTC
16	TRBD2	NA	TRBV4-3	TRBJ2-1	CASSLLAGGHYNEQFF	TGCGCCAGCAGCCTACTAGCGGGAGGACATTACAATGAGCAGTTCTTC
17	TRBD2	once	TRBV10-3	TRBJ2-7	CAISDITTSGVPYEQYF	TGTGCCATCAGTGACATTACAACTAGCGGGGTGCCCTACGAGCAGTACTTC
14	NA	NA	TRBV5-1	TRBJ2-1	CASSWSGDYNEQFF	TGCGCCAGCAGCTGGTCAGGGGACTACAATGAGCAGTTCTTC
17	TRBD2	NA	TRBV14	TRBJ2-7	CASSQTSGRNSSYEQYF	TGTGCCAGCAGCCAGACTAGCGGGAGGAACAGCTCCTACGAGCAGTACTTC
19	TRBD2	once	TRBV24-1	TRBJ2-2	CATSAPTSGRAGLAGELFF	TGTGCCACCAGTGCCCCGACTAGCGGGAGGGCCGGATTGGCCGGGGAGCTGTTTTTT
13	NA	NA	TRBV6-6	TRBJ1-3	CASRSGPGNTIYF	TGTGCCAGCAGGTCTGGGCCTGGAAACACCATATATTTT
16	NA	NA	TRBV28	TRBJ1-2	CASSSTRTDSVYGYTF	TGTGCCAGCAGTTCAACTCGGACAGACTCTGTCTATGGCTACACCTTC
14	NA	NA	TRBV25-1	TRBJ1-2	CASSEYRGNYGYTF	TGTGCCAGCAGTGAATACAGGGGAAACTATGGCTACACCTTC
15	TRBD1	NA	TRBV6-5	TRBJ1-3	CASRPGTGFGNTIYF	TGTGCCAGCAGGCCCGGGACAGGGTTCGGAAACACCATATATTTT
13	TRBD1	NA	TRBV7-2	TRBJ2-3	CASSLDRADTQYF	TGTGCCAGCAGCCTAGACAGGGCAGATACGCAGTATTTT
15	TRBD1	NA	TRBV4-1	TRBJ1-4	CASSQDGQGDEKLFF	TGCGCCAGCAGCCAAGACGGGCAGGGGGATGAAAAACTGTTTTTT
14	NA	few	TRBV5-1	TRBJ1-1	CASSPPGGNTEAFF	TGCGCCAGCAGCCCCCCGGGGGGGAACACTGAAGCTTTCTTT
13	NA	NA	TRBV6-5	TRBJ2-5	CASRRHHQETQYF	TGTGCCAGCAGGAGACACCACCAAGAGACCCAGTACTTC
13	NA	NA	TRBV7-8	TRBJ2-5	CASLPRGWETQYF	TGTGCCAGTCTCCCGCGGGGTTGGGAGACCCAGTACTTC
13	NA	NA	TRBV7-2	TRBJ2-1	CASSLAVAIGKFF	TGTGCCAGCAGCTTAGCGGTAGCGATAGGGAAGTTCTTC
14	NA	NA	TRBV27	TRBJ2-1	CASSFPGVLDEQFF	TGTGCCAGCAGTTTCCCCGGAGTGTTGGATGAGCAGTTCTTC
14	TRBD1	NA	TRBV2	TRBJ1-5	CASKQGASNQPQHF	TGTGCCAGCAAGCAGGGGGCGAGCAATCAGCCCCAGCATTTT
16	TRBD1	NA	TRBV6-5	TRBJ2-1	CASSYSPRQGPNEQFF	TGTGCCAGCAGTTACTCTCCCCGACAGGGCCCCAATGAGCAGTTCTTC
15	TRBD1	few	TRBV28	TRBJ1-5	CASRVTGAPHQPQHF	TGTGCCAGCAGGGTGACAGGGGCACCCCATCAGCCCCAGCATTTT
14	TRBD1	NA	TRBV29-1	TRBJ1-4	CSGTTGGGIEKLFF	TGCAGCGGCACTACAGGGGGCGGGATTGAAAAACTGTTTTTT
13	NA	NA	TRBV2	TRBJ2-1	CASSSVPQGEQFF	TGTGCCAGCAGTTCGGTCCCGCAGGGGGAGCAGTTCTTC
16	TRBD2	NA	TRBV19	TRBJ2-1	CASKGTSGNSYNEQFF	TGTGCCAGTAAAGGGACTAGCGGAAACTCCTACAATGAGCAGTTCTTC
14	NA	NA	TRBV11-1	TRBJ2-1	CASSTIRLVYEQFF	TGTGCCAGCAGCACAATTAGACTAGTCTATGAGCAGTTCTTC
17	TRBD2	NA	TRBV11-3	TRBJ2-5	CASSSQEPGLAGETQYF	TGTGCCAGCAGCTCCCAAGAACCGGGACTAGCGGGAGAGACCCAGTACTTC
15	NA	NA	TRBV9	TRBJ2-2	CASSVSRANTGELFF	TGTGCCAGCAGCGTTTCTCGCGCGAACACCGGGGAGCTGTTTTTT
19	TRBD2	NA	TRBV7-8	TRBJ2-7	CASSLARTTSGNLSYEQYF	TGTGCCAGCAGCTTAGCCCGCACGACTAGCGGGAACCTCTCCTACGAGCAGTACTTC
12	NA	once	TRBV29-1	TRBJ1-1	CSVAGGNTEAFF	TGCAGCGTTGCCGGGGGGAACACTGAAGCTTTCTTT
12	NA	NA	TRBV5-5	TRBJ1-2	CASSVLLYGYTF	TGTGCCAGCAGCGTCCTCCTCTATGGCTACACCTTC
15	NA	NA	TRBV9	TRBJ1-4	CASSVDDRISEKLFF	TGTGCCAGCAGCGTGGATGACAGAATTTCTGAAAAACTGTTTTTT
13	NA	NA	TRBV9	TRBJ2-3	CASSLRDPDTQYF	TGTGCCAGCAGCCTCAGGGATCCAGATACGCAGTATTTT
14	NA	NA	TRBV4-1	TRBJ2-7	CASSQQPTSYEQYF	TGCGCCAGCAGCCAACAGCCGACTTCCTACGAGCAGTACTTC
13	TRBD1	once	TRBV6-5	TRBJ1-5	CASISDRDQPQHF	TGTGCCAGCATTTCGGACAGGGATCAGCCCCAGCATTTT
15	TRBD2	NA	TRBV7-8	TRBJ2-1	CASSLGWLAGEEQFF	TGTGCCAGCAGCTTAGGGTGGCTAGCGGGAGAGGAGCAGTTCTTC
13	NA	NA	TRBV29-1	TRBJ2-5	CSVESNSQETQYF	TGCAGCGTTGAGAGTAATAGCCAAGAGACCCAGTACTTC
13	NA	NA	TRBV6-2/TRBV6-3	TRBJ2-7	CASSPVNSHEQYF	TGTGCCAGCAGCCCTGTAAATTCCCACGAGCAGTACTTC
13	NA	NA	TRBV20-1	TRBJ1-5	CSASQGTDQPQHF	TGCAGTGCTAGTCAGGGGACGGATCAGCCCCAGCATTTT
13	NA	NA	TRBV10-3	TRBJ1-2	CAISPSGVGGYTF	TGTGCCATCAGCCCCTCGGGGGTAGGTGGCTACACCTTC
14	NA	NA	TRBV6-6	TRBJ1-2	CASKTSGTNYGYTF	TGTGCCAGTAAAACGAGCGGTACTAACTATGGCTACACCTTC
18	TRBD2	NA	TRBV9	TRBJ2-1	CASSREIAGAFPPDEQFF	TGTGCCAGCAGCAGGGAGATAGCGGGAGCGTTTCCCCCCGATGAGCAGTTCTTC
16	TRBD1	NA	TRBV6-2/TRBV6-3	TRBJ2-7	CASSHRDLGQLYEQYF	TGTGCCAGCAGCCACAGGGATTTGGGACAGCTCTACGAGCAGTACTTC
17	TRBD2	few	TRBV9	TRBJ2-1	CASSLSPGASGRTEQFF	TGTGCCAGCAGCCTCTCCCCTGGGGCTAGCGGGAGGACTGAGCAGTTCTTC
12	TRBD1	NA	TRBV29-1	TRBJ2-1	CSVETGFNEQFF	TGCAGCGTTGAGACAGGGTTCAATGAGCAGTTCTTC
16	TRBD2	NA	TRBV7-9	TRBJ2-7	CASSYGLAGRSYEQYF	TGTGCCAGCAGCTACGGACTAGCGGGACGGTCCTACGAGCAGTACTTC
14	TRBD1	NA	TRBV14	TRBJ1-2	CASSPVDRVVGYTF	TGTGCCAGCAGCCCGGTCGACAGGGTGGTTGGCTACACCTTC
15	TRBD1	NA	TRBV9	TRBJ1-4	CASSGGQVTNEKLFF	TGTGCCAGCAGCGGGGGACAGGTAACTAATGAAAAACTGTTTTTT
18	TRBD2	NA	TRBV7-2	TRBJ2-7	CASSSSSLAGVLPYEQYF	TGTGCCAGCAGCTCAAGCAGTCTAGCGGGAGTTCTCCCCTACGAGCAGTACTTC
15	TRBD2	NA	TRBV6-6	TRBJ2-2	CASRDGGVATGELFF	TGTGCCAGCAGGGACGGGGGGGTCGCCACCGGGGAGCTGTTTTTT